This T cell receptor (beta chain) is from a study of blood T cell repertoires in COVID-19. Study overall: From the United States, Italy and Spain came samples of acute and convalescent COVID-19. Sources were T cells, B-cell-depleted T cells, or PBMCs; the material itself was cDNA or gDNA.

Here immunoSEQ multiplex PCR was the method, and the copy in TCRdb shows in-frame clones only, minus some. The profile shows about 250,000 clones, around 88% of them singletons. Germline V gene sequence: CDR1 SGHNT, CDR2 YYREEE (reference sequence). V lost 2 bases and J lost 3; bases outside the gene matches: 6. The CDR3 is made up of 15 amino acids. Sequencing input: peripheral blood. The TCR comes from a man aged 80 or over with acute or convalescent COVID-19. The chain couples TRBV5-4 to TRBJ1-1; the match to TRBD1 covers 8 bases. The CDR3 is CASSLVRGQDTEAFF. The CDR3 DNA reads TGTGCCAGCAGCTTAGTCAGGGGGCAGGACACTGAAGCTTTCTTT. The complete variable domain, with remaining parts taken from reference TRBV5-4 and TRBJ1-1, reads ETGVTQSPTHLIKTRGQQVTLRCSSQSGHNTVSWYQQALGQGPQFIFQYYREEENGRGNFPPRFSGLQFPNYSSELNVNALELDDSALYLCASSLVRGQDTEAFFGQGTRLTVV.